This T cell receptor (beta chain) was captured in a study of cytomegalovirus exposure and HLA in healthy donors. Points from the study as a whole: Overall, approximately 150 TCR beta chains were annotated as cytomegalovirus-associated. TCR beta V- and J-gene trimming was later associated with a missense DCLRE1C variant. Per published accounts, TCR beta sequences correctly predicted the HLA-A and HLA-B alleles of most subjects. A few CMV-associated chains proved CMV antigen-specific in vitro.

PCR primers comprised 60 Vbeta and 13 Jbeta primers. The assay was immunoSEQ multiplex PCR, and TCRdb's table has in-frame clones only and misses some. The profile shows 120,000 to 150,000 clones, around 67% of them singletons. As concerns this clone: As yet, its antigen is unknown.

The sample consisted of PBMCs. The sequence was obtained from a woman between 18 and 29 years old in good health and CMV-seronegative.

CDR3 sequence: CASSAGLAGGFTYEQYV. The CDR3 region has the DNA TGCGCCAGCAGTGCCGGACTAGCGGGAGGTTTCACCTACGAGCAGTACGTC. The J gene is TRBJ2-7, the V gene TRBV10-2, with 14 bases matching TRBD2. Germline assignment: CDR1 WSHSY and CDR2 SAAADI. This CDR3 has 17 amino acids. With 4 bases clipped from V and 2 bases from J, the junction kept 7 bases outside the gene matches.